This TCR beta chain derives from a study of CD8+CD57+ T cells in acquired aplastic anemia. Study-wide context: On average, sorted CD4+ and CD8+ cells gave approximately 3.1 ug of DNA. Study-wide results and caveats: Between patients and controls, 25 to 30 CD8+ CDR3 sequences were found in common. No significant patient-versus-control difference appeared in CD8+ Simpson's diversity.

Profiling that covered TCR beta VDJ and CDR3 relied on genomic DNA as its template. A single record per CDR3 protein comes from TCRdb applying MiXCR to the reads. The table includes approximately 160,000 distinct CDR3 sequences, approximately 44% detected once. The CDR3 has 15 residues. V gave up 7 bases and J gave up 2 bases; unmatched junction bases: 7. The germline V gene encodes CDR1 MGHDK and CDR2 SYGVNS. This clonotype showed up many times. What it binds is not known. Sequencing was carried out using sorted CD4+, CD8+, or CD8+CD57+ T cells (not recorded which) from PBMCs. This sequence joins TRBV25-1 and TRBJ2-4, with 8 bases identical to TRBD2. This clonotype was sampled from a human donor in good health. In nucleotides, the CDR3 is TGTGCCAGCACCGGGGGGGGTAAAACCAAAAACATTCAGTACTTC. Its translation: CASTGGGKTKNIQYF.